This is a list of T cell receptor beta chains from one sample in a study of Graves' ophthalmopathy and Graves' hyperthyroidism. One entry per CDR3 protein, called by TCRdb with MiXCR from the multiplex PCR reads. The sample records 740,000 or so distinct CDR3 sequences, approximately 40% being singletons. The sample was peripheral blood. All receptors derive from an adult man with Graves' ophthalmopathy. The CDR3 runs from the conserved cysteine through the conserved F or W. The D gene is left open where the match is weak. Clone size is stated in some rows and not others, as once, few, many or a class when expanded.

d_call,clone_size,v_call,j_call,cdr3_aa,cdr3_nt
.,.,TRBV2,TRBJ1-1,CASSLSLGPTNTEAFF,TGTGCCAGCAGTTTAAGTTTGGGACCAACGAACACTGAAGCTTTCTTT
TRBD2,.,TRBV7-9,TRBJ2-7,CASSPPAGEYEQYF,TGTGCCAGCAGCCCCCCGGCGGGGGAATACGAGCAGTACTTC
.,many,TRBV19,TRBJ1-1,CASSMMWEWAPEAFF,TGTGCCAGTAGTATGATGTGGGAGTGGGCCCCTGAAGCTTTCTTT
TRBD2,many,TRBV20-1,TRBJ2-5,CSAKTSARIETQYF,TGCAGTGCCAAGACTAGCGCCAGAATCGAGACCCAGTACTTC
.,few,TRBV10-3,TRBJ1-3,CASSYREGRGNTIYF,TGTGCCAGCAGTTACCGAGAAGGAAGAGGAAACACCATATATTTT
.,few,TRBV4-3,TRBJ1-6,CASSQEPKGSLNSPLHF,TGCGCCAGCAGCCAAGAACCGAAGGGCTCACTTAATTCACCCCTCCACTTT
TRBD1,many,TRBV7-2,TRBJ1-2,CASSLEGQAFYGYTF,TGTGCCAGCAGCTTAGAGGGACAGGCTTTCTATGGCTACACCTTC
TRBD2,few,TRBV5-1,TRBJ2-7,CASSSLPGGPYEQYF,TGCGCCAGCAGCTCCCTCCCGGGAGGGCCTTACGAGCAGTACTTC
.,.,TRBV5-1,TRBJ2-7,CASSLGGPTGEQYF,TGCGCCAGCAGCTTGGGGGGACCGACAGGCGAGCAGTACTTC
.,few,TRBV4-3,TRBJ2-1,CASSQNHRVKDEQFF,TGCGCCAGCAGCCAAAACCACAGGGTAAAGGATGAGCAGTTCTTC
.,many,TRBV29-1,TRBJ2-5,CAQSIGETQYF,TGCGCACAGAGCATTGGGGAGACCCAGTACTTC
.,few,TRBV7-9,TRBJ1-2,CASSPEPIGGYTF,TGTGCCAGCAGCCCGGAACCAATCGGGGGCTACACCTTC
.,few,TRBV11-2,TRBJ1-1,CASSGGPMNTEAFF,TGTGCCAGCTCCGGGGGCCCGATGAACACTGAAGCTTTCTTT
.,.,TRBV6-5,TRBJ1-3,CASAGFGNTIYF,TGTGCCAGCGCGGGCTTTGGAAACACCATATATTTT
TRBD1,few,TRBV14,TRBJ1-6,CASSQVGTAGGPLHF,TGTGCCAGCAGCCAGGTAGGGACAGCCGGCGGACCCCTCCACTTT
.,many,TRBV7-9,TRBJ1-4,CASSLDSTDEKLFF,TGTGCCAGCAGCTTAGATAGCACTGATGAAAAACTGTTTTTT
TRBD2,.,TRBV7-9,TRBJ2-7,CASSQGTSGRAQYF,TGTGCCAGCAGCCAGGGGACTAGCGGGAGGGCCCAGTACTTC
.,.,TRBV20-1,TRBJ1-5,CSATWGNQPQHF,TGCAGTGCTACCTGGGGCAATCAGCCCCAGCATTTT
.,many,TRBV10-3,TRBJ2-7,CAISVSSSYEQYF,TGTGCCATCAGTGTAAGCAGCTCCTACGAGCAGTACTTC
.,.,TRBV7-2,TRBJ2-6,CASSLGSGIAGANVLTF,TGTGCCAGCAGCTTAGGGTCGGGTATAGCTGGGGCCAACGTCCTGACTTTC
.,.,TRBV20-1,TRBJ2-7,CSASPFGGAPSYEQYF,TGCAGTGCTAGTCCCTTTGGCGGGGCGCCTTCCTACGAGCAGTACTTC
.,.,TRBV24-1,TRBJ1-2,CASSWGSTGTYGYTF,TGTGCCAGCAGTTGGGGCTCGACAGGAACCTATGGCTACACCTTC
TRBD2,.,TRBV19,TRBJ2-5,CASSHGTSELETQYF,TGTGCCAGTAGCCACGGGACTAGCGAGTTGGAGACCCAGTACTTC
.,few,TRBV11-2,TRBJ2-6,CASSLFPLYSGANVLTF,TGTGCCAGCAGTTTATTTCCGCTTTACTCTGGGGCCAACGTCCTGACTTTC
TRBD2,.,TRBV29-1,TRBJ2-7,CSVEMPSGGFYEQYF,TGCAGCGTTGAAATGCCCAGCGGGGGGTTCTACGAGCAGTACTTC
TRBD2,.,TRBV5-5,TRBJ2-5,CASSSVGAGIQETQYF,TGTGCCAGCAGCTCGGTGGGAGCGGGGATACAAGAGACCCAGTACTTC
TRBD1,.,TRBV10-3,TRBJ1-2,CAISEGQGYGYTF,TGTGCCATCAGTGAAGGACAGGGTTATGGCTACACCTTC
.,.,TRBV2,TRBJ1-5,CASSYGARYQPQHF,TGTGCCAGCAGTTACGGCGCCAGATATCAGCCCCAGCATTTT
.,.,TRBV24-1,TRBJ1-5,CASSISGTQPQHF,TGTGCCAGCAGTATATCAGGGACTCAGCCCCAGCATTTT
.,.,TRBV20-1,TRBJ2-5,CGARAPRGGTGDFVMETQYF,TGCGGTGCTAGAGCCCCCAGGGGAGGCACCGGGGATTTTGTCATGGAGACCCAGTACTTC
TRBD1,.,TRBV9,TRBJ1-2,CASSQRRDSYGYTF,TGTGCCAGCAGCCAACGCCGGGACAGCTATGGCTACACCTTC
.,once,TRBV29-1,TRBJ2-3,CSGDYVDTQYF,TGCAGCGGCGACTATGTAGATACGCAGTATTTT
TRBD2,few,TRBV19,TRBJ2-7,CANRAASSGTYEQYF,TGTGCCAATAGAGCGGCATCTAGCGGTACCTACGAGCAGTACTTC
.,.,TRBV12-3/TRBV12-4,TRBJ2-5,CASSLRRNRFQETQYF,TGTGCCAGCAGTTTACGGCGGAATAGATTTCAAGAGACCCAGTACTTC
.,many,TRBV10-2,TRBJ1-2,CASSEWQNYGYTF,TGCGCCAGCAGTGAGTGGCAGAACTATGGCTACACCTTC
.,.,TRBV2,TRBJ2-7,CASSQVAAYEQYF,TGTGCCAGCAGTCAAGTTGCAGCCTACGAGCAGTACTTC
.,many,TRBV14,TRBJ2-6,CASSQVGGPGANVLTF,TGTGCCAGCAGCCAAGTTGGGGGGCCTGGGGCCAACGTCCTGACTTTC
.,few,TRBV9,TRBJ2-7,CASSVENSPLEEQYF,TGTGCCAGCAGCGTAGAAAACTCTCCATTAGAGGAGCAGTACTTC
TRBD1,.,TRBV19,TRBJ1-5,CASRQTGRSNQPQHF,TGTGCCAGTAGACAGACAGGGAGGAGCAATCAGCCCCAGCATTTT
.,many,TRBV24-1,TRBJ1-2,CATSVDANYGYTF,TGTGCCACCAGTGTGGACGCTAACTATGGCTACACCTTC
.,.,TRBV5-1,TRBJ1-3,CASRGDGNTIYF,TGCGCCAGCAGGGGCGACGGAAACACCATATATTTT
TRBD2,many,TRBV29-1,TRBJ2-6,CSARGGGAGANVLTF,TGCAGCGCCCGCGGGGGGGGGGCTGGGGCCAACGTCCTGACTTTC
TRBD2,.,TRBV29-1,TRBJ2-7,CSVEDGGRWNEQYF,TGCAGCGTTGAAGACGGCGGGAGATGGAATGAGCAGTACTTC
.,.,TRBV24-1,TRBJ1-5,CATSYATGVGNQPQHF,TGTGCCACCAGTTACGCAACAGGTGTTGGAAATCAGCCCCAGCATTTT
.,many,TRBV15,TRBJ2-6,CATSRDLGGSGANVLTF,TGTGCCACCAGCAGAGATCTGGGGGGCTCTGGGGCCAACGTCCTGACTTTC
.,.,TRBV9,TRBJ1-4,CASSVGLAGGSGGLFF,TGTGCCAGCAGCGTAGGATTAGCGGGGGGATCGGGGGGACTGTTTTTT
.,.,TRBV12-3/TRBV12-4,TRBJ2-5,CASSLAPDSRGETQYF,TGTGCCAGCAGTTTAGCGCCGGACAGTAGGGGAGAGACCCAGTACTTC
TRBD2,many,TRBV7-6,TRBJ2-7,CASSLVPSGTGEQYF,TGTGCCAGCAGCTTAGTTCCTAGCGGGACGGGCGAGCAGTACTTC
.,.,TRBV7-9,TRBJ1-5,CASSDGYRGQPQHF,TGTGCCAGCAGTGATGGGTACCGTGGTCAGCCCCAGCATTTT
.,many,TRBV12-3/TRBV12-4,TRBJ1-1,CASSLEAGSTEAFF,TGTGCCAGCAGCCTGGAGGCGGGGAGCACTGAAGCTTTCTTT
TRBD1,.,TRBV14,TRBJ2-7,CASSSYRGRYEQYF,TGTGCCAGCAGCTCATACAGGGGGCGTTACGAGCAGTACTTC
TRBD1,.,TRBV7-2,TRBJ1-1,CASRDRGHSDPEAFF,TGTGCCAGCAGGGACAGGGGGCATTCCGACCCTGAAGCTTTCTTT
.,few,TRBV5-4,TRBJ1-1,CASSQVSGATEAFF,TGCGCCAGCAGCCAAGTGTCGGGGGCCACTGAAGCTTTCTTT
.,many,TRBV12-3/TRBV12-4,TRBJ2-7,CASNSRQDYEQYF,TGTGCCAGCAACTCTAGACAGGACTACGAGCAGTACTTC
.,.,TRBV5-1,TRBJ1-4,CASTDGGGNEKLFF,TGCGCCAGCACCGACGGGGGAGGGAATGAAAAACTGTTTTTT